A single sample is the source of the 31 T cell receptor beta chains below, sequenced in a study of control samples from healthy donors and cancer patients (dated by TCRdb to 2018 to 2020). Preparation of the library involved the immunoSEQ multiplex PCR assay. TCRdb carries this immuneACCESS record with in-frame sequences only. Its versions omit some clonotypes, under half of them owing to an unresolved V gene in the studies checked, with the rest unexplained. Here the sample has over 100,000 clones; around 89% occur a single time. 17% of the sample lies in the top ten. Sequenced sample: blood. The receptors were gathered from a woman in her forties or fifties in good health.

This chain joins TRBV12-3 or TRBV12-4 and TRBJ1-2, with 9 positions matching TRBD1. V lost 7 bases to trimming and J lost 8 bases; unmatched junction nucleotides: 8. The CDR3 extends over 13 amino acids. CDR3 bases: TGTGCCAGCATGGGATTCACAGGGGGCGGCTACACCTTC. The encoded protein is CASMGFTGGGYTF.

This clone appeared a single time. The chain recombines TRBV7-9 with TRBJ2-7, with D perhaps matching TRBD2 (5 bases). V lost 3 bases and J 4 bases, leaving 13 bases between the germline ends. The CDR3 spans 14 residues. Germline CDR1 reads SEHNR; CDR2 reads FQNEAQ (reference sequence). The CDR3 DNA reads TGTGCCAGCAGCTTGGGCGCGGGTGAATACGAGCAGTACGTC. Protein product: CASSLGAGEYEQYV.

The chain couples TRBV27 to TRBJ1-3; unclear D gene. This CDR3 has 14 residues. Germline V CDR1 and CDR2: MNHEY, SMNVEV (reference sequence). Trimming took off 2 bases at V and 3 bases at J, with 8 bases between the two ends. The CDR3 loop is CASSLTGFGNTIYF. CDR3 in DNA: TGTGCCAGCAGTTTAACCGGGTTTGGAAACACCATATATTTT.

This clone was observed a single time. The V gene is TRBV24-1, the J gene TRBJ2-1, with TRBD2 identical over 8 bases. Germline values: CDR1 KGHDR, CDR2 SFDVKD. After removal of 9 bases from V and 9 bases from J, the junction contained 12 bases not matched to a gene. The CDR3 contains 14 residues. The CDR3 spells CATEGLAPRVEQFF. In DNA form, the CDR3 reads TGTGCCACCGAAGGACTAGCCCCAAGGGTTGAGCAGTTCTTC.

The CDR3 loop is CASRNGGQTNYGYTF. The DNA of the CDR3 is TGTGCCAGTAGAAACGGGGGACAGACTAACTATGGCTACACCTTC. The rearrangement links TRBV19 to TRBJ1-2, with 7 bases identical to TRBD1. Trimming at V came to 6 bases and at J to 0 bases, leaving 7 bases not matched to a gene. Germline CDR1 is LNHDA and CDR2 is SQIVND (reference sequence). This CDR3 has 15 residues.

The chain combines TRBV13 with TRBJ2-7; D could derive from TRBD1 or TRBD2 (5 bases each). The germline V gene encodes CDR1 PRHDT and CDR2 FYEKMQ (reference sequence). The CDR3 runs 14 residues. V lost 6 bases to trimming and J lost 2 bases, with 14 bases between them. CDR3 amino acids: CASRRTGTTYEQYF. Here the CDR3 DNA reads TGTGCCAGCAGACGTACCGGGACCACCTACGAGCAGTACTTC.

This clone was recorded once. This chain links TRBV10-1 with TRBJ2-1; D unclear. V was cut by 5 bases and J by 0 bases, with 5 bases left in between. The length of the CDR3 is 13 residues. Looked up from germline, CDR1 is WNHNN and CDR2 is SYGVQD (reference sequence). The CDR3 region has the DNA TGCGCCAGCAGTCCTTTCTCCTACAATGAGCAGTTCTTC. The encoded protein is CASSPFSYNEQFF.

This chain links TRBV7-3 with TRBJ1-6; D uncertain. Per the germline V gene, CDR1 is SGHTA and CDR2 is FQGTGA. The V gene lost 5 bases and the J gene lost 3 bases, with 11 bases spanning the gap. The CDR3 extends over 15 amino acids. The CDR3 nucleotides are TGTGCCAGCAGCCCCCAAGGCCGCTATAATTCACCCCTCCACTTT. This gives the protein CASSPQGRYNSPLHF.

This clone has only one observation. The rearrangement links TRBV29-1 to TRBJ2-5; D might be TRBD2 (6 bases). V was pared by 7 bases and J by 2 bases, with 11 bases between. The CDR3 contains 12 residues. CDR1 is SQVTM and CDR2 is ANQGSEA in the germline V gene. The CDR3 loop reads CSAWGDQETQYF. Here the CDR3 DNA reads TGCAGCGCTTGGGGGGATCAAGAGACCCAGTACTTC.

V usage is TRBV10-3 and J usage is TRBJ1-4, with 8 bases identical to TRBD1. Germline assignment: CDR1 ENHRY and CDR2 SYGVKD. V shed 4 bases, J shed 6 bases, and the junction held 7 bases outside the gene matches. This CDR3 comprises 15 residues. The DNA for the CDR3 is TGTGCCATCAGTGGCGACAGGGGCAGGGATGAAAAACTGTTTTTT. Translating gives CAISGDRGRDEKLFF.

The V gene is TRBV24-1, the J gene TRBJ2-5, with D uncertain. There are 15 residues in the CDR3. From germline, CDR1 is KGHDR and CDR2 SFDVKD. V was cut by 1 base and J by 3 bases, with 11 bases left in between. CDR3 sequence reads: CATSDFSELEETQYF. CDR3 nucleotide sequence: TGTGCCACCAGTGATTTTTCCGAACTTGAAGAGACCCAGTACTTC.

J is TRBJ1-1 and V is TRBV5-1, with D possibly being TRBD1 (5 bases). Germline V gene sequence: CDR1 SGHRS, CDR2 YFSETQ. This CDR3 is 12 amino acids long. V lost 5 bases and J lost 4, with 9 bases in between. CDR3 nucleotide sequence: TGCGCCAGCAGGCACGGGGGCACTGAAGCTTTCTTT. This codes for CASRHGGTEAFF.

The chain carries TRBV11-2 and TRBJ2-2; D unclear. Germline loops: CDR1 SGHAT, CDR2 FQNNGV. V was cut by 5 bases and J by 6 bases, with 13 bases left in between. The CDR3 contains 14 residues. This CDR3 reads CASSPNPPPGELFF. The CDR3 nucleotides are TGTGCCAGCAGCCCAAATCCACCCCCCGGGGAGCTGTTTTTT.

This sequence joins TRBV7-8 and TRBJ1-5, with TRBD1 matching 9 bases. CDR1 is SGHVS and CDR2 is FQNEAQ in the germline V gene. The CDR3 has 14 amino acids. The ends lost 6 bases at V and 3 bases at J; junction bases unmatched: 3. CDR3 region: CASRGQGPNQPQHF. DNA for the CDR3: TGTGCCAGCAGGGGACAGGGACCCAATCAGCCCCAGCATTTT. The entire variable domain, with the rest obtained from reference TRBV7-8 and TRBJ1-5, is as follows: GAGVSQSPRYKVAKRGQDVALRCDPISGHVSLFWYQQALGQGPEFLTYFQNEAQLDKSGLPSDRFFAERPEGSVSTLKIQRTQQEDSAVYLCASRGQGPNQPQHFGDGTRLSIL.

The chain links TRBV7-7 to TRBJ2-3, with 9 bases matching TRBD2. CDR1 and CDR2 (germline): SSHAT, FNYEAQ (reference sequence). This CDR3 contains 14 residues. V was clipped by 5 bases and J by 3 bases; unmatched bases: 3. The DNA for the CDR3 is TGTGCCAGCAGCCCCAGCGGGGGGACAGATACGCAGTATTTT. Translated, it gives CASSPSGGTDTQYF.

The chain uses TRBV13 and TRBJ1-6; no definite D call. Germline-derived CDR1 and CDR2 are PRHDT and FYEKMQ (reference sequence). Trimming stripped 5 bases from V and 8 bases from J, with 7 bases between. The CDR3 has 12 residues. The chain's CDR3 is CASSDPYSPLHF. Written as DNA, the CDR3 is TGTGCCAGCAGCGATCCTTATTCACCCCTCCACTTT.

Only one count was recorded for this clone. This chain uses TRBV7-2 with TRBJ1-3; 7 nucleotides match TRBD1. CDR3 length equals 16 residues. The V and J ends lost 1 base and 0 bases, in that order; junction bases with no gene match: 3. Germline V gene lookup returns CDR1 SGHTA and CDR2 FQGNSA. The chain's CDR3 is CASSLEGASSGNTIYF. Written as DNA, the CDR3 is TGTGCCAGCAGCTTAGAGGGGGCGAGCTCTGGAAACACCATATATTTT.

The genes are TRBV2 and TRBJ2-2; 13 bases are a match to TRBD2. The CDR3 is 16 amino acids. Germline V gene lookup returns CDR1 SNHLY and CDR2 FYNNEI. V trimming: 5 bases; J trimming: 6 bases; junction bases outside the gene matches: 6. The CDR3 coding sequence is TGTGCCAGCAGTTACACTAGCGGGAGGGCCGCCGGGGAGCTGTTTTTT. Translating it yields CASSYTSGRAAGELFF.

The chain joins TRBV7-9 to TRBJ1-5; D gene ambiguous. Per germline, CDR1 SEHNR and CDR2 FQNEAQ (reference sequence). The CDR3 sequence is 16 residues long. Trimming left V 3 bases short and J 2 bases short, with 14 bases between. In nucleotides, the CDR3 is TGTGCCAGCAGCTTCGTCTCTGGACGGCGCAATCAGCCCCAGCATTTT. Protein: CASSFVSGRRNQPQHF.

The chain uses TRBV7-3 and TRBJ2-1; TRBD2 matches 8 bases. CDR3 length: 15 residues. The germline V gene encodes CDR1 SGHTA and CDR2 FQGTGA. Germline trimming cut 2 bases from V and 9 bases from J; bases unmatched to any gene: 9. The CDR3 DNA reads as TGTGCCAGCAGCTTAGGCCTAGCGGGTTCGGGTGAGCAGTTCTTC. Its translation is CASSLGLAGSGEQFF.

The gene calls are TRBV2 and TRBJ1-5; D unclear. The CDR3 runs 14 residues. Germline CDR1 is SNHLY and CDR2 is FYNNEI. V lost 3 bases and J lost 7, with 13 bases in between. CDR3: CASSEALTGQPQHF. The CDR3 DNA reads TGTGCCAGCAGTGAGGCTCTTACGGGCCAGCCCCAGCATTTT.

This clone was counted once. This chain joins TRBV2 and TRBJ1-5, with 9 bases that match TRBD1. The CDR3 is 15 residues long. V was clipped by 9 bases and J by 3 bases; unmatched bases: 9. Germline V gives CDR1 SNHLY, CDR2 FYNNEI. The CDR3 is CASDRQGDINQPQHF. As DNA, the CDR3 is TGTGCCAGTGATCGACAGGGGGATATCAATCAGCCCCAGCATTTT.

The chain combines TRBV5-5 with TRBJ2-1; D uncertain. The V and J ends lost 5 bases and 5 bases respectively, with 5 bases between them. Germline V lookup: CDR1 SGHKS, CDR2 YYEKEE (reference sequence). This CDR3 contains 11 residues. CDR3 region: CASSQNNEQFF. CDR3 DNA sequence: TGTGCCAGCAGTCAGAACAATGAGCAGTTCTTC.

The chain links TRBV2 to TRBJ1-2; 7 bases are a match to TRBD1. Germline CDR1 and CDR2: SNHLY and FYNNEI. The trim removed 5 bases at V and 4 bases at J, leaving 1 base unmatched. CDR3 length equals 12 residues. This CDR3 is CASSRDSYGYTF. CDR3 in DNA: TGTGCCAGCAGTAGGGACAGCTATGGCTACACCTTC. Complete variable domain (other parts from reference TRBV2 and TRBJ1-2): EPEVTQTPSHQVTQMGQEVILRCVPISNHLYFYWYRQILGQKVEFLVSFYNNEISEKSEIFDDQFSVERPDGSNFTLKIRSTKLEDSAMYFCASSRDSYGYTFGSGTRLTVV.

J is TRBJ2-1 and V is TRBV28; 7 bases line up with TRBD2. Germline V lookup: CDR1 MDHEN, CDR2 SYDVKM. This CDR3 has 17 amino acids. Trimming removed 4 bases from V and 6 bases from J; junction bases left unmatched: 15. Here the CDR3 reads CASSYRPLAGAGNEQFF. The CDR3 DNA reads as TGTGCCAGCAGTTACCGTCCCTTGGCGGGAGCGGGCAATGAGCAGTTCTTC.

This clone was counted a single time. The chain carries TRBV12-5 and TRBJ1-6; 7 bases agree with TRBD1. V shed 3 bases, J shed 2 bases, and the junction held 10 bases outside the gene matches. There are 18 residues in the CDR3. The germline gives CDR1 LGHNT, CDR2 FRNRAP. For the CDR3, the DNA is TGTGCTAGTGGTTTCACCAAGGCCACAGGGGCCTATAATTCACCCCTCCACTTT. Translated: CASGFTKATGAYNSPLHF.

This clone has just one count. The CDR3 region is CAWSQRGRSYNEQFF. CDR3 nucleotides: TGTGCCTGGAGTCAGCGGGGGCGCTCCTACAATGAGCAGTTCTTC. This rearrangement joins TRBV30 to TRBJ2-1; 8 bases align to TRBD2. There are 15 residues in the CDR3. Germline V gene sequence: CDR1 GTSNPN, CDR2 SVGIG (reference sequence). J gave up 0 bases and V 2 bases, and 3 bases lay outside the gene matches.

The chain has TRBV7-2 and TRBJ1-5; TRBD1 is a possible D gene (5 bases). CDR1 SGHTA and CDR2 FQGNSA come from the germline V gene. Between the trimmed V and J ends, which lost 5 bases and 2 bases, there was a span of 13 bases. CDR3 size: 15 residues. This CDR3 is CASSPPGLGNQPQHF. The CDR3 bases are TGTGCCAGCAGCCCGCCGGGACTTGGCAATCAGCCCCAGCATTTT.

This clone showed up just once. The CDR3 DNA reads as TGTGCCAGCAGTTCACTAAAGCAGGTTAATGAAAAACTGTTTTTT. This encodes CASSSLKQVNEKLFF. This chain joins TRBV27 and TRBJ1-4; D is unclear. Germline V gene data show CDR1 as MNHEY and CDR2 as SMNVEV (reference sequence). CDR3 length equals 15 residues. Trimming cost V 4 bases and J 4 bases, with 13 bases left between them.

This rearrangement joins TRBV4-1 to TRBJ1-5, with 9 bases fitting TRBD1. Germline V gene sequence: CDR1 MGHRA, CDR2 YSYEKL. V trimming: 2 bases; J trimming: 5 bases; junction bases outside the gene matches: 7. This CDR3 region has 16 residues. CDR3 sequence: CASSQRWTGEDQPQHF. For the CDR3, the DNA is TGCGCCAGCAGCCAACGCTGGACAGGGGAGGATCAGCCCCAGCATTTT.

The rearrangement uses TRBV6-2 or TRBV6-3 and TRBJ1-5; D possibly corresponds to TRBD1 (5 bases). CDR3 length: 13 amino acids. With 2 bases removed from V and 11 bases from J, the gap between germline ends came to 13 bases. Germline V lookup: CDR1 MNHEY, CDR2 SVGEGT. The CDR3 sequence is CASSYLGLPAQHF. The CDR3 DNA reads as TGTGCCAGCAGTTACCTGGGACTCCCGGCCCAGCATTTT.